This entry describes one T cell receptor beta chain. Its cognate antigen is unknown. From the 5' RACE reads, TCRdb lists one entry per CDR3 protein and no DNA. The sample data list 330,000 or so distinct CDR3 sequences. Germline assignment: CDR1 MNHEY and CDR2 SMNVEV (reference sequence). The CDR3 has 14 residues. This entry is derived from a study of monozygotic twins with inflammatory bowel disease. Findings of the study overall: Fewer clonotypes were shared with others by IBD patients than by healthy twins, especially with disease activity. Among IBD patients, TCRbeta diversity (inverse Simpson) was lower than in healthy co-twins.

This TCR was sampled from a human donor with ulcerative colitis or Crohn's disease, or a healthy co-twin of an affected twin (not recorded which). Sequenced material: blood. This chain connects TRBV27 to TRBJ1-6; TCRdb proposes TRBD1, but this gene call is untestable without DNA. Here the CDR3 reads CASAPSSYNSPLHF.